The source of this TCR beta chain is a study of OX40 agonist ivuxolimab in advanced cancers. Overall study context: Three partial responders included one hepatocellular carcinoma patient and two cutaneous melanoma patients.

Study outcomes and limitations: The study found among the lowest clonal expansion in partial responders at 0.1-3.0 mg/kg. Fewer expanded clones were found on average in CD4+ than in CD8+ T cells. In the expanded peripheral T cells, antigen specificity was never determined.

Method: immunoSEQ multiplex PCR; TCRdb's copy keeps in-frame clones and lacks some. The table records 99,000 or so clones, roughly 94% of them present only once. This clone appeared a single time. Its antigen is currently unknown. Germline-derived CDR1 and CDR2 are GTSNPN and SVGIG (reference sequence). This CDR3 has 12 amino acids. V lost 3 bases, J lost 4 bases, and 9 bases lay in between. This receptor was identified in an adult with an advanced solid tumor such as melanoma, head and neck, liver or kidney cancer. The sample here was CD4+ or CD8+ T cells sorted from blood, taken in a trial of the OX40 agonist ivuxolimab. The chain employs TRBV30 and TRBJ1-1, with D uncertain. CDR3 sequence reads: CAWRDRGTEAFF. CDR3 nucleotide sequence: TGTGCCTGGAGGGACCGTGGCACTGAAGCTTTCTTT. Supplemented by reference TRBV30 and TRBJ1-1, the full variable domain reads SQTIHQWPATLVQPVGSPLSLECTVEGTSNPNLYWYRQAAGRGLQLLFYSVGIGQISSEVPQNLSASRPQDRQFILSSKKLLLSDSGFYLCAWRDRGTEAFFGQGTRLTVV.